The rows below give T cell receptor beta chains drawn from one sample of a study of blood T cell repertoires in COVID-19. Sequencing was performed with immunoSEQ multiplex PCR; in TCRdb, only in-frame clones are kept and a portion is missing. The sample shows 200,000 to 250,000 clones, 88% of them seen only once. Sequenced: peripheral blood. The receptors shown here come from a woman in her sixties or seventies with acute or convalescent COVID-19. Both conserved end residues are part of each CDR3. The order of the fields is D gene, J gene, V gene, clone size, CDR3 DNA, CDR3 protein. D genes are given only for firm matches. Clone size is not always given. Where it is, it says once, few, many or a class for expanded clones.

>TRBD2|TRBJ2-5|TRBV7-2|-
TGTGCCAGCAGCTTGGGAGACGCGGGAGGGAGCCAAGAGACCCAGTACTTC
CASSLGDAGGSQETQYF
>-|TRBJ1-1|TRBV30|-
TGTGCCTTAACTCGGGGGAACACTGAAGCTTTCTTT
CALTRGNTEAFF
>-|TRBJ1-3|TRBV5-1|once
TGCGCCAGCAGCCCGGGGGGGCTTGGAAACACCATATATTTT
CASSPGGLGNTIYF
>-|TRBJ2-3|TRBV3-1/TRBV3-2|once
TGTGCCAGCAGCCTCGCCCGGTTCGATACGCAGTATTTT
CASSLARFDTQYF
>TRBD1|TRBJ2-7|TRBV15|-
TGTGCCACCAGGCAGGACAGGGGGCGATACGAGCAGTACTTC
CATRQDRGRYEQYF
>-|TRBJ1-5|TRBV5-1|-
TGCGCCAGCAGCCAATCGGGGAATCAGCCCCAGCATTTT
CASSQSGNQPQHF
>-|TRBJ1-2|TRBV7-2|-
TGTGCCAGCAGCTTAGGAGGGGACACTACCTATGGCTACACCTTC
CASSLGGDTTYGYTF
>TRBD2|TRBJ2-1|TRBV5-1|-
TGCGCCAGCAGCTCGACTAGCGGGGGGGCGAGCTCCTACAATGAGCAGTTCTTC
CASSSTSGGASSYNEQFF
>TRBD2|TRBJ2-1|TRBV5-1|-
TGCGCCAGCACGGGGACTAGCGGCCCCAATGAGCAGTTCTTC
CASTGTSGPNEQFF
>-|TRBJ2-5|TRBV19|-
TGTGCCAGTAGTATAGGACTAATAGAGACCCAGTACTTC
CASSIGLIETQYF
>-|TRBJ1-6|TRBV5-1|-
TGCGCCAGCAGCTTGGAGGCTCTGGGCTCTAATTCACCCCTCCACTTT
CASSLEALGSNSPLHF
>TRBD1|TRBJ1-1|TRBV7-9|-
TGTGCCAGCAACAACAGGGGGTCTATTTCTGAAGCTTTCTTT
CASNNRGSISEAFF
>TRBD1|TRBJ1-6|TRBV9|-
TGTGCCAGCAGCGCGCGGACAGGGGGACCTAATAATTCACCCCTCCACTTT
CASSARTGGPNNSPLHF
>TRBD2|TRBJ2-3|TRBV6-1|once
TGTGCCAGCAGTGATAGCGGGGGGACAGATACGCAGTATTTT
CASSDSGGTDTQYF
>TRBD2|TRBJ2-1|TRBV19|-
TGTGCCAGCGGAGGTTATAGCGGGTTACCTGACAATGAGCAGTTCTTC
CASGGYSGLPDNEQFF
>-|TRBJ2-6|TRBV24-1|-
TGTGCCACCGGGAGCTCTGGGGCCAACGTCCTGACTTTC
CATGSSGANVLTF
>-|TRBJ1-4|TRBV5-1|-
TGCGCCAGCAGCTCTCAGGATTCCAATGAAAAACTGTTTTTT
CASSSQDSNEKLFF
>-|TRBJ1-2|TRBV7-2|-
TGTGCCAGCAGCTTAGGGGTTGTCAGGGATCGCGCGGGCTACACCTTC
CASSLGVVRDRAGYTF
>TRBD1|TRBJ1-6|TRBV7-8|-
TGTGCCAGCGGGAGAGACAGGGATCATAATTCACCCCTCCACTTT
CASGRDRDHNSPLHF
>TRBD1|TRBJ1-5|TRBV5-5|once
TGTGCCAGCAGCCCGTTCCCGGGACAGGGGAATGGGGGTCAGCCCCAGCATTTT
CASSPFPGQGNGGQPQHF
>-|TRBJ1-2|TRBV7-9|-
TGTGCCACCCTCGAGGGGGATGGCTACACCTTC
CATLEGDGYTF
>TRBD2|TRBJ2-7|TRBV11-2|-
TGTGCCAGCAGCTTGGGACTAAGCCTATCCTACGAGCAGTACTTC
CASSLGLSLSYEQYF
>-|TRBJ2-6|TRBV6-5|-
TGTGCCAGCAGAATGACAGGCTCTGGGGCCAACGTCCTGACTTTC
CASRMTGSGANVLTF
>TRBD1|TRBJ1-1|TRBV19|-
TGTGCCAGTAGAAGGGACAGGGGGGGAACTGAAGCTTTCTTT
CASRRDRGGTEAFF
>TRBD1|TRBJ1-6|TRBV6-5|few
TGTGCCAGCAGTTTAATCGCCGGGACAGGAGGTTCACCCCTCCACTTT
CASSLIAGTGGSPLHF
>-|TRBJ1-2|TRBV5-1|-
TGCGCCAGCAGCTTGGGAGGACAGAACTATGGCTACACCTTC
CASSLGGQNYGYTF
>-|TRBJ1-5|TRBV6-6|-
TGTGCCAGCAGTTACGGGGGGAACAATCAGCCCCAGCATTTT
CASSYGGNNQPQHF
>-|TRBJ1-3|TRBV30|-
TGTGCCTGGAGTGGGGGCCGCGGAAACACCATATATTTT
CAWSGGRGNTIYF
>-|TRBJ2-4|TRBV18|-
TGTGCCAGCTCATCGCTCCAGGGATTAGCCAAAAACATTCAGTACTTC
CASSSLQGLAKNIQYF
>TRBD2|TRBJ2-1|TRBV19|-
TGTGCCAGTAGTGCCGGTAGCGGGGGGGCCCTAAACTCCCCGTTCTTC
CASSAGSGGALNSPFF
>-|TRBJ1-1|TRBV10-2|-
TGCGCCAGCAGTGAGTGGGCAGAGAACACTGAAGCTTTCTTT
CASSEWAENTEAFF
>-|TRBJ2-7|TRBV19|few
TGTGCCAGTAGGATGCGGGACCCCGGTTCTAGCGAGCAGTACTTC
CASRMRDPGSSEQYF
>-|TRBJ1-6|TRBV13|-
TGTGCCAGCAGCTTTTCAAGGGTAGGGGATTCACCCCTCCACTTT
CASSFSRVGDSPLHF
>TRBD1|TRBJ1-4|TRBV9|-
TGTGCCAGCAGTCGTTCAGGGGGTAATGAAAAACTGTTTTTT
CASSRSGGNEKLFF
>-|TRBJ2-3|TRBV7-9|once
TGTGCCAGCAGCCCAGTAAGCACAGATACGCAGTATTTT
CASSPVSTDTQYF
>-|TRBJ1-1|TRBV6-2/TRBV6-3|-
TGTGCCAGCAGTCAGGGCTACACTGAAGCTTTCTTT
CASSQGYTEAFF
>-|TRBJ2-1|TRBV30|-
TGTGCCTGGAGTCCCCAGGGTGAGGAGCAGTTCTTC
CAWSPQGEEQFF
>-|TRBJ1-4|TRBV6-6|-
TGTGCCAGCAGTTACTCTAGTGAAAAACTGTTTTTT
CASSYSSEKLFF
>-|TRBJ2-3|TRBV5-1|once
TGCGCCAGCAGCGTTGCCGGGACAAGAGATACGCAGTATTTT
CASSVAGTRDTQYF
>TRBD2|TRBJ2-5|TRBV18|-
TGTGCCAGCTCACCAGGGACTAGCGGGAGAGGGGAGACCCAGTACTTC
CASSPGTSGRGETQYF
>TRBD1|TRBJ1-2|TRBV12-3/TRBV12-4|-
TGTGCCAGCAGGGGACAGGGAGGCTATGGCTACACCTTC
CASRGQGGYGYTF
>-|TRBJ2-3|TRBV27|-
TGTGCCAGCAGGCCGACATCGTCTAGCACAGATACGCAGTATTTT
CASRPTSSSTDTQYF
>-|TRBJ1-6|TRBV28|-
TGTGCCAGCACCCCGGGGAATTGGCGTTCACCCCTCCACTTT
CASTPGNWRSPLHF
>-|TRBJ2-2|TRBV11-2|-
TGTGCCAGCAGCTTCAACGGGAACACCGGGGAGCTGTTTTTT
CASSFNGNTGELFF
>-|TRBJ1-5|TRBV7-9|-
TGTGCCAGCAGCTTTCAGGGCGATCAGCCCCAGCATTTT
CASSFQGDQPQHF
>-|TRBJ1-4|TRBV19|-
TGTGCCAGTAGTATACCCCCCGGGTCGGGAACTAATGAAAAACTGTTTTTT
CASSIPPGSGTNEKLFF
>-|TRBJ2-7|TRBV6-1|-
TGTGCCAGCAGTGAACTAGGGAGAGCCGTTTACGAGCAGTACTTC
CASSELGRAVYEQYF
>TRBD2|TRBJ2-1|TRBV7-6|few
TGTGCCAGCAGCTTTTCAGCGGGGGCCTCCTACAATGAGCAGTTCTTC
CASSFSAGASYNEQFF
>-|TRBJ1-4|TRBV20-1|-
TGCAGTGCTAGTGGCCGCCCTTATACAAATGAAAAACTGTTTTTT
CSASGRPYTNEKLFF
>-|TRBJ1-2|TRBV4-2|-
TGTGCCAGCAGCCAAGATAGGAACAGCCCCTATGGCTACACCTTC
CASSQDRNSPYGYTF
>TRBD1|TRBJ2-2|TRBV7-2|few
TGTGCCAGCACCTTGAGGGGGCCAACACAGAACACCGGGGAGCTGTTTTTT
CASTLRGPTQNTGELFF
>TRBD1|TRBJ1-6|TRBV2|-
TGTGCCAGCATCGGGACAGTAAATTCACCCCTCCACTTT
CASIGTVNSPLHF
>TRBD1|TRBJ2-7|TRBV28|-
TGTGCCAGCAGTACCGCTCCGGGACAGGGGGGGCTCGAGCAGTACTTC
CASSTAPGQGGLEQYF
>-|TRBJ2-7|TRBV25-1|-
TGTGCCAGCAGTGACGCGTTCAGGGCCTCCCTCTTCGAGCAGTACTTC
CASSDAFRASLFEQYF
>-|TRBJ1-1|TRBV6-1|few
TGTGCCAGCAGTGAACCCGGCTTTCAGGGTACTGAAGCTTTCTTT
CASSEPGFQGTEAFF